This T cell receptor (beta chain) emerged from a study of shared clonotypes between healthy human individuals. Study outcomes and limitations: Clonotype sharing among donors, it was expected, would be affected by sequencing depth.

This CDR3 region has 14 residues. Germline V lookup: CDR1 SGHRS, CDR2 YFSETQ. V lost 4 bases and J lost 2; bases outside the gene matches: 5. The authors divided CD4+ cells into CD45RA+ naive and CD45RA-negative memory subsets. Details on this clone: What it recognizes is unknown.

Using immunoSEQ multiplex PCR, the repertoire was profiled, and TCRdb retains in-frame clones only, with some absent. Among over a million clones listed, about 96% were seen once. This receptor was identified in a young man in good health. This chain links TRBV5-1 with TRBJ2-7; the match to TRBD1 covers 8 bases. The specimen was naive CD4+ T cells sorted from blood. The subset was: CD45RA+ positively selected. The chain's CDR3 is CASSPRQGTYEQYF. CDR3 coding DNA: TGCGCCAGCAGCCCAAGACAGGGGACCTACGAGCAGTACTTC.